The 9 T cell receptor beta chains listed next were all sequenced from one sample in a study of PD-L1 blockade in urothelial cancer. Time point noted: pretreatment peripheral blood. TCRdb's copy holds only in-frame clones and misses some; the assay was immunoSEQ multiplex PCR. The data show approximately 94,000 clones, roughly 87% seen once. The sample in question was PBMCs, obtained around atezolizumab (anti-PD-L1) treatment. The source is a man in his sixties with urothelial cancer.

The V and J genes are TRBV6-5 and TRBJ2-1; no definite D call. The CDR3 consists of 12 residues. V lost 5 bases, J lost 6 bases, and 8 bases lay in between. CDR1 and CDR2 from the germline V gene are MNHEY and SVGAGI. The CDR3 sequence: CASSQDGNEQFF. The CDR3 DNA is TGTGCCAGCAGTCAGGATGGCAATGAGCAGTTCTTC.

The chain carries TRBV4-1 and TRBJ1-2, with 11 bases that match TRBD1. This CDR3 contains 17 residues. Germline V gene data show CDR1 as MGHRA and CDR2 as YSYEKL. Trimming at V came to 4 bases and at J to 0 bases, leaving 7 bases not matched to a gene. CDR3: CASSPLGQGDPNYGYTF. CDR3 bases: TGCGCCAGCAGCCCCTTGGGACAGGGGGATCCTAACTATGGCTACACCTTC.

The rearrangement uses TRBV5-1 and TRBJ2-1; 10 bases fit TRBD1. Germline assignment: CDR1 SGHRS and CDR2 YFSETQ. This CDR3 spans 15 amino acids. The V segment lost 6 bases and the J segment 4 bases; nucleotides outside the gene matches: 7. The CDR3 bases are TGCGCCAGCACGTCCGGGACAGGGGATTACAATGAGCAGTTCTTC. Protein: CASTSGTGDYNEQFF. Combining the CDR3 with reference TRBV5-1 and TRBJ2-1 gives the whole variable domain KAGVTQTPRYLIKTRGQQVTLSCSPISGHRSVSWYQQTPGQGLQFLFEYFSETQRNKGNFPGRFSGRQFSNSRSEMNVSTLELGDSALYLCASTSGTGDYNEQFFGPGTRLTVL.

The genes are TRBV4-2 and TRBJ1-2; D call uncertain. The CDR3 spans 14 residues. The germline V gene encodes CDR1 LGHNA and CDR2 YNFKEQ. V was trimmed by 0 bases and J by 0 bases, leaving 5 bases between them. CDR3 DNA sequence: TGTGCCAGCAGCCAAGACACTGCTAACTATGGCTACACCTTC. Protein product: CASSQDTANYGYTF.

This chain's CDR3 is CASSTGTGSGQFF. In DNA, the CDR3 is TGTGCCAGCAGTACCGGGACAGGGAGCGGGCAGTTCTTC. This chain connects TRBV7-6 to TRBJ2-1, with 9 bases aligning to TRBD1. CDR1 is SGHVS and CDR2 is FNYEAQ in the germline V gene. There are 13 residues in the CDR3. V trimming: 6 bases; J trimming: 12 bases; junction bases outside the gene matches: 9.

The V and J genes are TRBV5-6 and TRBJ1-1, with no clear D. Germline V lookup: CDR1 SGHDT, CDR2 YYEEEE. Trimming took 1 base from V and 10 from J, leaving 14 bases between them. The CDR3 sequence is 13 residues long. As DNA, the CDR3 is TGTGCCAGCAGCTTGACGTCGCGGCCTGGAGCTTTCTTT. Its translation is CASSLTSRPGAFF.

The gene calls are TRBV25-1 and TRBJ2-2, with D perhaps TRBD2 (6 bases). Trimming pared 7 bases from V and 7 bases from J, leaving 13 bases between. The CDR3 runs 13 residues. Germline CDR1 MGHDK, CDR2 SYGVNS. The DNA of the CDR3 is TGTGCCAGCACACTCGGTAGCGGCGGGGAGCTGTTTTTT. Translating it yields CASTLGSGGELFF.

The V call is TRBV11-2, the J call TRBJ1-2; D not resolved. The CDR3 loop spans 13 amino acids. Germline V lookup: CDR1 SGHAT, CDR2 FQNNGV. V gave up 0 bases and J gave up 3 bases, with 5 bases separating them. CDR3 region: CASSLDSYYGYTF. The CDR3 bases are TGTGCCAGCAGCTTAGATAGCTACTATGGCTACACCTTC.

The chain is built from TRBV19 and TRBJ1-1; a weak D match, TRBD1 (5 bases). Germline-derived CDR1 and CDR2 are LNHDA and SQIVND (reference sequence). CDR3 size: 13 residues. Trimming stripped 4 bases from V and 0 bases from J, with 6 bases between. In DNA, the CDR3 is TGTGCCAGTAGTACGGGGGTGAACACTGAAGCTTTCTTT. Its protein is CASSTGVNTEAFF.